One sample yielded the 16 T cell receptor beta chains listed below, sequenced in a study of cytomegalovirus exposure and HLA in healthy donors (dated 2017 in TCRdb). The library was produced with the immunoSEQ multiplex PCR assay. A mixture of 60 forward primers for TCR Vbeta segments and 13 reverse primers for TCR Jbeta segments was used in the multiplex PCR. Not all clones reach the TCRdb copy of this immuneACCESS table, which keeps in-frame sequences only. Checked studies attribute under half of the gap to unresolved V genes and leave the rest unexplained. This sample holds about 160,000 clones; under 75% were observed only once. Together, the top ten hold about 7.1% of the sample. Sequenced: PBMCs. These receptor sequences come from a woman between 55 and 75 years old in good health and CMV-seropositive.

In its sample, this clone was seen once. The rearrangement joins TRBV5-4 to TRBJ2-1; 11 bases map to TRBD2. CDR3 length: 15 residues. CDR1 and CDR2 (germline): SGHNT, YYREEE (reference sequence). Losses at the gene ends were 4 bases for V and 8 bases for J; bases not matched to a gene: 8. CDR3 amino acids: CASSARTSGSDEQFF. The DNA for the CDR3 is TGTGCCAGCAGCGCCCGAACTAGCGGGAGCGATGAGCAGTTCTTC.

This chain joins TRBV2 and TRBJ2-2, with TRBD1 identical over 9 bases. The germline V gene encodes CDR1 SNHLY and CDR2 FYNNEI. J lost 5 bases, V lost 7 bases, and 8 bases had no gene match. The CDR3 totals 15 residues. CDR3 sequence: CASTPGQGRTGELFF. CDR3 nucleotide sequence: TGTGCCAGCACTCCGGGACAGGGTAGAACCGGGGAGCTGTTTTTT.

The rearrangement joins TRBV27 to TRBJ2-3; 9 bases align to TRBD2. The CDR3 loop spans 16 amino acids. Germline V gives CDR1 MNHEY, CDR2 SMNVEV (reference sequence). Trimming removed 6 bases from V and 4 bases from J; junction bases left unmatched: 11. For the CDR3, the DNA is TGTGCCAGCAGATCATTTAGCGGGAGTTGGGCAGATACGCAGTATTTT. Translating it yields CASRSFSGSWADTQYF.

The chain employs TRBV10-1 and TRBJ2-3; TRBD2 agrees at 8 bases. V lost 7 bases, J lost 4 bases, and 10 bases stayed unmatched. This CDR3 spans 15 amino acids. Germline V CDR1 and CDR2: WNHNN, SYGVQD (reference sequence). The CDR3 DNA reads as TGCGCCAGCACCTCCAGCGGGAGTGTCCCAGATACGCAGTATTTT. Translation: CASTSSGSVPDTQYF.

Only a few counts were recorded for this clone. J is TRBJ2-7 and V is TRBV2, with D possibly being TRBD2 (6 bases). The CDR3 is made up of 13 amino acids. Germline V CDR1 and CDR2: SNHLY, FYNNEI. Trimming took 6 bases from V and 2 from J, leaving 11 bases between them. CDR3 region: CASSPGTAYEQYF. CDR3 nucleotides: TGTGCCAGCAGCCCCGGGACTGCCTACGAGCAGTACTTC. Using reference TRBV2 and TRBJ2-7 for the parts outside the CDR3, the full variable domain is EPEVTQTPSHQVTQMGQEVILRCVPISNHLYFYWYRQILGQKVEFLVSFYNNEISEKSEIFDDQFSVERPDGSNFTLKIRSTKLEDSAMYFCASSPGTAYEQYFGPGTRLTVT.

V gene TRBV6-5 combines with J gene TRBJ1-1; maybe TRBD1 (5 bases). The CDR3 totals 15 residues. The germline V and J ends were trimmed by 0 bases and 3 bases, with 11 bases remaining between them. CDR1 is MNHEY and CDR2 is SVGAGI in the germline V gene. The chain's CDR3 is CASSYSSRVDTEAFF. The DNA for the CDR3 is TGTGCCAGCAGTTACTCGTCCAGGGTGGACACTGAAGCTTTCTTT.

The sample holds a few counts of this clone. The chain employs TRBV18 and TRBJ2-7, with 7 nucleotides matching TRBD2. This CDR3 has 13 residues. With 3 bases clipped from V and 6 bases from J, the junction kept 5 bases outside the gene matches. Germline CDR1 and CDR2: KGHSH and LQKENI. CDR3 in amino acids: CASSPGLEVEQYF. The CDR3 region has the DNA TGTGCCAGCTCACCTGGACTAGAAGTCGAGCAGTACTTC.

The chain employs TRBV18 and TRBJ1-5; D is undetermined. The ends were cut back, 2 bases at V and 0 bases at J, with 8 bases in the middle. The CDR3 runs 15 residues. Germline CDR1 and CDR2: KGHSH and LQKENI. CDR3 in DNA: TGTGCCAGCTCACCAGGAGTTAATAGCAATCAGCCCCAGCATTTT. Protein product: CASSPGVNSNQPQHF.

The chain combines TRBV28 with TRBJ2-7; no reliable D call. This CDR3 is built from 12 residues. Trimming pared 6 bases from V and 0 bases from J, leaving 6 bases between. CDR1 is MDHEN and CDR2 is SYDVKM in the germline V gene. CDR3 DNA sequence: TGTGCCAGCAGCCCTTCCTCCTACGAGCAGTACTTC. Its protein is CASSPSSYEQYF.

On this clone: Likely a read error: the CDR3 ends without its conserved phenylalanine or tryptophan. V is TRBV7-9 and J is TRBJ1-1; the D is unclear. CDR3 length equals 14 residues. V lost 4 bases, J lost 0 bases, and 9 bases lay in between. Germline V gives CDR1 SEHNR, CDR2 FQNEAQ (reference sequence). The CDR3 DNA follows: TGTGCCAGCAGCTCAGGTACAGTGAACACTGAAGCTTTCCTT. It specifies CASSSGTVNTEAFL.

The chain is built from TRBV4-3 and TRBJ1-2; D is unresolved. There are 15 residues in the CDR3. In germline, CDR1 is LGHNA, CDR2 YSLEER. V lost 1 base, J lost 0 bases, and 9 bases lay in between. The CDR3 spells CASSQGLSSNYGYTF. DNA for the CDR3: TGCGCCAGCAGCCAAGGACTCAGTTCTAACTATGGCTACACCTTC.

The CDR3 DNA is TGTGCCAGCTCACTTATTACAGGGGGCGCGGACAATGAGCAGTTCTTC. It encodes CASSLITGGADNEQFF. This chain connects TRBV18 to TRBJ2-1; TRBD1 matches 9 bases. The CDR3 is 16 amino acids. CDR1 is KGHSH, CDR2 LQKENI, per germline. J gave up 5 bases and V 4 bases, and 9 bases lay outside the gene matches.

The V call is TRBV27, the J call TRBJ2-2; TRBD1 matches 9 bases. V was pared by 6 bases and J by 1 base, with 6 bases of the junction left unmatched. The CDR3 is 16 amino acids. The germline gives CDR1 MNHEY, CDR2 SMNVEV (reference sequence). The CDR3 DNA reads as TGTGCCAGCAGCCTTACAGGGGGCCGGAACACCGGGGAGCTGTTTTTT. Protein product: CASSLTGGRNTGELFF.

The chain couples TRBV5-5 to TRBJ2-5; TRBD2 matches 8 bases. There are 14 residues in the CDR3. Germline values: CDR1 SGHKS, CDR2 YYEKEE (reference sequence). The V and J ends lost 1 base and 7 bases, in that order; junction bases with no gene match: 6. The CDR3 DNA reads as TGTGCCAGCAGCTTGAATAGCGGGGCTGGGACCCAGTACTTC. It is translated as CASSLNSGAGTQYF. The variable domain in full, with the rest retrieved from reference TRBV5-5 and TRBJ2-5, is DAGVTQSPTHLIKTRGQQVTLRCSPISGHKSVSWYQQVLGQGPQFIFQYYEKEERGRGNFPDRFSARQFPNYSSELNVNALLLGDSALYLCASSLNSGAGTQYFGPGTRLLVL.

This chain connects TRBV28 to TRBJ2-7, with 7 bases that match TRBD1. The V segment lost 2 bases and the J segment 1 base; nucleotides outside the gene matches: 2. CDR1 and CDR2 (germline): MDHEN, SYDVKM. The CDR3 loop spans 14 amino acids. The CDR3 DNA sequence: TGTGCCAGCAGTTTAAACAGGGGATCCTACGAGCAGTACTTC. Protein product: CASSLNRGSYEQYF.

The genes are TRBV6-4 and TRBJ2-3, with 7 bases aligning to TRBD2. The CDR3 loop spans 15 amino acids. J gave up 2 bases and V 8 bases, and 10 bases lay outside the gene matches. Germline V lookup: CDR1 MRHNA, CDR2 SNTAGT. CDR3 region: CASGPSGKSTDTQYF. The CDR3 bases are TGTGCCAGCGGGCCGAGCGGGAAATCCACAGATACGCAGTATTTT.